This TCR beta chain was obtained from a study of blood T cell repertoires in COVID-19. Study overall: The samples span acute and convalescent COVID-19 from the United States, Italy and Spain. PBMCs, B-cell-depleted T cells, or T cells provided the cDNA or gDNA that made up the material.

Original data processing: How many nucleated cells were present was estimated from reference gene primer amplification. This table comes from immunoSEQ multiplex PCR, and its TCRdb copy is limited to in-frame clones, with some not included. V, J and clone size reflect that table, while D and trimming were determined from the DNA. The profile covers roughly 250,000 clones, with roughly four fifths appearing a single time and around 12% taken by the ten largest. Sequencing was carried out using peripheral blood. The sequence came from a woman aged 55-70 years with active or convalescent COVID-19.

CDR3: CATTWGDYNSPLHF. The CDR3 coding sequence is TGTGCCACCACCTGGGGGGACTATAATTCACCCCTCCACTTT. V and J are TRBV6-5 and TRBJ1-6; maybe TRBD1 (5 bases). Trimming pared 10 bases from V and 3 bases from J, leaving 13 bases between. The CDR3 extends over 14 amino acids. Per germline, CDR1 MNHEY and CDR2 SVGAGI.